This T cell receptor (beta chain) comes out of a study of identical twins. Findings and limits, study-wide: Within beta out-of-frame sequences, the excess sharing observed between twins was weaker.

This clonotype has a handful of counts. Antigen specificity is unknown. The germline CDR1 and CDR2 sequences are SGHVS and FNYEAQ. The CDR3 has 15 amino acids. With 2 bases removed from V and 5 bases from J, the gap between germline ends came to 16 bases. TCRdb reprocessed the 5' RACE reads via MiXCR and lists one record per CDR3 protein. The data show roughly 200,000 distinct CDR3 sequences, more than 15% seen once. These data are also associated with another study on T cells expressing NK-cell markers. That work states: Each TCR beta repertoire originated in sorted T cells that were CD3+CD56+NKG2C+, CD3+CD56+NKG2C- or CD3+CD56-NKG2C+.

Sequencing input: CD8+ T cells sorted from blood. The receptor was derived from a woman aged 18-35 years in good health. This sequence joins TRBV7-6 and TRBJ2-7, with D perhaps assigned TRBD1 or TRBD2 (5 bases each). In DNA, the CDR3 is TGTGCCAGCAGCTTACGAGGGGCCCCGCGGGACGAGCAGTACTTC. It specifies CASSLRGAPRDEQYF.